This TCR beta chain was profiled in a study of T cell clonality in common variable immunodeficiency. Per germline, CDR1 LNHDA and CDR2 SQIVND (reference sequence). The length of the CDR3 is 14 residues. Profiled with immunoSEQ multiplex PCR; TCRdb holds only in-frame clones, not every one. There are under 35,000 clones in the sample, none observed a single time. Findings of the study overall: What drives increased CVID clonality needs T cell subpopulation sequencing.

There are many counts of this clone. Its specificity is unknown. At one end the junction does not follow the germline gene, possibly because of a read error. The read terminates 3 residues before the CDR3 end, so the remaining end is supplied by the germline J gene. This TCR derives from a person aged 18 to 75 in good health. The sequenced sample consisted of peripheral blood mononuclear cells. This sequence joins TRBV19 and TRBJ1-2; 8 nucleotides align to TRBD1. The CDR3 DNA, read in part, is TGTGTCAGTAGTACCCTCTTGGACAGGGACGGC. Amino acids: CVSSTLLDRDG. The entire CDR3 reads CVSSTLLDRDGYTF.